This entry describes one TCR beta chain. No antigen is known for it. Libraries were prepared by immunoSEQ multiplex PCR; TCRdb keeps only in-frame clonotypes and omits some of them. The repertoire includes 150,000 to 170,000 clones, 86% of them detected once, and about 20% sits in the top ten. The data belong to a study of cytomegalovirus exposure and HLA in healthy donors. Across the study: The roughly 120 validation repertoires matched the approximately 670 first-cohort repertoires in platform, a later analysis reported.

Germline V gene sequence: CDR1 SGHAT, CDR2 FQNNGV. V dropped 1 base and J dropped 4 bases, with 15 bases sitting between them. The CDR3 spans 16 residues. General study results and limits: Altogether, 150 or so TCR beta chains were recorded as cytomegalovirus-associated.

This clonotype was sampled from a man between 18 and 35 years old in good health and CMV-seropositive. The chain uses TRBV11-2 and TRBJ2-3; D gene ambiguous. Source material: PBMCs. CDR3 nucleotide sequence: TGTGCCAGCAGCTTAGTAACCCACAGTGGTGCAGATACGCAGTATTTT. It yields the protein CASSLVTHSGADTQYF.